Below, 30 T cell receptor beta chains from the same sample are listed, as sequenced in a study of blood T cell repertoires in COVID-19 (TCRdb year 2020). Library construction relied on the immunoSEQ multiplex PCR assay. Held by TCRdb, this immuneACCESS table contains in-frame sequences only and omits some clones. Under half of the omission traces to an unresolved V gene where checked; the cause of the rest is unknown. For this sample the table gives approximately 250,000 clones, of which 88% were detected only once. The ten most abundant clones make up 2% to 2.5% of the sample. The sample was PBMCs or T cells enriched from blood (not recorded which). These receptors were collected from a woman in her sixties in a cohort exposed to, infected with or recovered from COVID-19 (not recorded which).

This rearrangement joins TRBV11-2 to TRBJ2-7, with D tentatively TRBD1 (5 bases). The V gene's germline CDR1 is SGHAT and CDR2 FQNNGV. The V end was cut by 1 base, the J end by 7 bases, with 23 bases between. The length of the CDR3 is 17 residues. In DNA, the CDR3 is TGTGCCAGCAGCTTAGCAGGGCAGGGCAACCCCTCCGGGGAGCAGTACTTC. Protein product: CASSLAGQGNPSGEQYF.

This chain links TRBV5-1 with TRBJ2-7, with a tentative D call TRBD2 (5 bases). CDR1 and CDR2 (germline): SGHRS, YFSETQ. The CDR3 consists of 15 residues. V dropped 3 bases and J dropped 1 base, with 14 bases sitting between them. CDR3 DNA: TGCGCCAGCAGCTCCCCCGGAGGAAGGTCCTACGAGCAGTACTTC. As protein: CASSSPGGRSYEQYF.

The J gene is TRBJ2-7, the V gene TRBV20-1; D uncertain. Germline CDR1 is DFQATT and CDR2 is SNEGSKA (reference sequence). CDR3 length equals 11 residues. The germline V and J ends were trimmed by 3 bases and 3 bases, with 6 bases remaining between them. For the CDR3, the DNA is TGCAGTGCTAGCAGTGACTACGAGCAGTACTTC. Residues: CSASSDYEQYF.

The chain carries TRBV2 and TRBJ2-7, with 8 positions matching TRBD1. V was clipped by 5 bases and J by 2 bases; unmatched bases: 5. Germline V gives CDR1 SNHLY, CDR2 FYNNEI. The CDR3 loop spans 14 amino acids. The CDR3 protein is CASSPPGQAYEQYF. The CDR3 nucleotides are TGTGCCAGCAGTCCCCCGGGACAGGCCTACGAGCAGTACTTC.

J is TRBJ1-5 and V is TRBV7-9; perhaps TRBD1 as D (6 bases). The CDR3 sequence is 15 residues long. V shed 8 bases and J shed 4 bases, with 18 bases lying between them. Germline V gene sequence: CDR1 SEHNR, CDR2 FQNEAQ (reference sequence). CDR3 in DNA: TGTGCCAGCTCGGTATTGGGGGGGGCTAATCAGCCCCAGCATTTT. Amino acid sequence: CASSVLGGANQPQHF.

This chain joins TRBV27 and TRBJ2-2; 7 positions agree with TRBD2. Germline lookup yields CDR1 MNHEY and CDR2 SMNVEV (reference sequence). The CDR3 totals 15 residues. The ends lost 2 bases at V and 3 bases at J; junction bases unmatched: 3. The CDR3 loop reads CASSLRAGDTGELFF. As DNA, the CDR3 is TGTGCCAGCAGTTTAAGGGCGGGAGACACCGGGGAGCTGTTTTTT.

This clone was recorded only once. The J gene is TRBJ2-1, the V gene TRBV28; unclear D gene. V shed 5 bases and J shed 6 bases, with 11 bases lying between them. Germline V gives CDR1 MDHEN, CDR2 SYDVKM. There are 13 residues in the CDR3. The CDR3 region is CASSLPPGNEQFF. CDR3 coding DNA: TGTGCCAGCAGTCTACCACCTGGCAATGAGCAGTTCTTC.

The rearrangement joins TRBV19 to TRBJ1-6; 7 bases are shared with TRBD1. V lost 4 bases, J lost 9 bases, and 9 bases stayed unmatched. CDR1 LNHDA and CDR2 SQIVND come from the germline V gene (reference sequence). The CDR3 extends over 15 amino acids. DNA for the CDR3: TGTGCCAGTAGTAAAGCTGACAGGGTGGTTTCACCCCTCCACTTT. This sequence encodes CASSKADRVVSPLHF.

The chain uses TRBV10-3 and TRBJ2-7; TRBD1 agrees at 9 bases. V shed 5 bases, J shed 6 bases, and the junction held 8 bases outside the gene matches. The germline gives CDR1 ENHRY, CDR2 SYGVKD. CDR3 size: 14 residues. CDR3 DNA: TGTGCCATCAGTAACCGGGACAGGGAGTCCGAGCAGTACTTC. Its translation: CAISNRDRESEQYF.

This rearrangement joins TRBV12-2 to TRBJ1-3. TRBV12-2 constitutes a pseudogene. The CDR3 extends over 14 amino acids. This CDR3 reads CASRPIKWGDTIYF. Here the CDR3 DNA reads TGTGCAAGTCGCCCAATAAAGTGGGGAGACACCATATATTTT.

Written as DNA, the CDR3 is TGTGCCAGCACTCTCGACGGGGTCGGTGGCTACACCTTC. It is translated as CASTLDGVGGYTF. V is TRBV2 and J is TRBJ1-2; D is uncertain. The germline V gene has CDR1 SNHLY and CDR2 FYNNEI. V lost 7 bases and J 7 bases, leaving 16 bases between the germline ends. This CDR3 spans 13 amino acids. Drawing the rest from reference TRBV2 and TRBJ1-2, the complete variable domain is EPEVTQTPSHQVTQMGQEVILRCVPISNHLYFYWYRQILGQKVEFLVSFYNNEISEKSEIFDDQFSVERPDGSNFTLKIRSTKLEDSAMYFCASTLDGVGGYTFGSGTRLTVV.

The chain is built from TRBV4-1 and TRBJ2-2; 7 bases are a match to TRBD2. J gave up 7 bases and V 4 bases, and 12 bases lay outside the gene matches. The length of the CDR3 is 16 residues. Germline-derived CDR1 and CDR2 are MGHRA and YSYEKL. This CDR3 reads CASSPRGGRGRGELFF. The CDR3 coding sequence is TGCGCCAGCAGCCCTCGGGGCGGGAGAGGGCGCGGGGAGCTGTTTTTT.

This chain uses TRBV7-3 with TRBJ2-1, with 9 bases that match TRBD1. The CDR3 is made up of 14 amino acids. After removal of 4 bases from V and 5 bases from J, the junction contained 3 bases not matched to a gene. The germline gives CDR1 SGHTA, CDR2 FQGTGA. CDR3 DNA: TGTGCCAGCAGCTCGACAGGGGGTAACAATGAGCAGTTCTTC. Its translation: CASSSTGGNNEQFF.

The chain combines TRBV5-4 with TRBJ2-5, with unresolved D. This CDR3 region has 13 residues. CDR1 is SGHNT, CDR2 YYREEE, per germline (reference sequence). Between the trimmed V and J ends, which lost 0 bases and 4 bases, there was a span of 7 bases. The CDR3 spells CASSLGHAETQYF. The CDR3 DNA sequence: TGTGCCAGCAGCTTGGGGCACGCAGAGACCCAGTACTTC.

The genes are TRBV12-5 and TRBJ2-3, with 7 positions matching TRBD2. This CDR3 region has 19 residues. From germline, CDR1 is LGHNT and CDR2 FRNRAP. The trim removed 1 base at V and 0 bases at J, leaving 13 bases unmatched. DNA for the CDR3: TGTGCTAGTGGTTTGGGACTAGCCCCCGCGGGACCTAGCACAGATACGCAGTATTTT. Translation gives CASGLGLAPAGPSTDTQYF.

The V call is TRBV6-2 or TRBV6-3, the J call TRBJ1-1, with TRBD1 as a possible D gene (5 bases). Germline lookup yields CDR1 MNHEY and CDR2 SVGEGT. The CDR3 has 14 amino acids. V dropped 4 bases and J dropped 2 bases, with 11 bases sitting between them. CDR3 amino acids: CASSFLQDNTEAFF. CDR3 nucleotide sequence: TGTGCCAGCAGTTTCCTACAGGACAACACTGAAGCTTTCTTT.

The chain combines TRBV6-5 with TRBJ2-7; 7 positions match TRBD1. The CDR3 is made up of 15 amino acids. From germline, CDR1 is MNHEY and CDR2 SVGAGI. Trimming at V came to 3 bases and at J to 1 base, leaving 6 bases not matched to a gene. The CDR3 bases are TGTGCCAGCAGTTATGACGGGACAGTTTCCTACGAGCAGTACTTC. It translates to CASSYDGTVSYEQYF.

Worth noting for this clone: Other nucleotide sequences from this sample produce the same CDR3. This sequence joins TRBV7-2 and TRBJ1-5; D remains unclear. The germline V gene has CDR1 SGHTA and CDR2 FQGNSA. The CDR3 covers 15 residues. V was shortened by 1 base and J by 1 base, with 8 bases between the two germline ends. CDR3 nucleotides: TGTGCCAGCAGCTTAGTCGGCGGGAGCAATCAGCCCCAGCATTTT. Translated: CASSLVGGSNQPQHF.

The V call is TRBV25-1, the J call TRBJ2-5; TRBD1 matches at 7 bases. There are 13 residues in the CDR3. Germline V gene data show CDR1 as MGHDK and CDR2 as SYGVNS. The V gene end was trimmed by 6 bases and the J gene end by 2 bases; junction bases not matched to a gene: 3. CDR3 coding DNA: TGTGCCAGCAGCCGGGACAGACAAGAGACCCAGTACTTC. This encodes CASSRDRQETQYF.

This clone was recorded a few times. V and J are TRBV12-5 and TRBJ2-5, with 7 bases that match TRBD1. The V gene end was trimmed by 2 bases and the J gene end by 2 bases; junction bases not matched to a gene: 8. CDR3 length: 16 residues. CDR1 is LGHNT and CDR2 is FRNRAP in the germline V gene. CDR3 nucleotides: TGTGCTAGTGGTTTGCCACTCCGGGACAGACAAGAGACCCAGTACTTC. Translating gives CASGLPLRDRQETQYF.

This sequence joins TRBV3-1 (or the pseudogene TRBV3-2) and TRBJ1-2; possibly TRBD1 for D (5 bases). The CDR3 totals 11 residues. V lost 1 base and J 8 bases, leaving 5 bases between the germline ends. Germline V gene sequence: CDR1 LGHDT, CDR2 YNNKEL (reference sequence). CDR3 protein: CASSQGQGYTF. DNA of the CDR3: TGTGCCAGCAGCCAAGGACAGGGCTACACCTTC.

V usage is TRBV4-1 and J usage is TRBJ2-5; D uncertain. This CDR3 contains 14 residues. Germline V lookup: CDR1 MGHRA, CDR2 YSYEKL. V shed 2 bases and J shed 2 bases, with 9 bases lying between them. CDR3 coding DNA: TGCGCCAGCAGCCAATATTCTACGCAAGAGACCCAGTACTTC. Protein product: CASSQYSTQETQYF.

The chain joins TRBV2 to TRBJ2-1; TRBD2 matches at 13 bases. The CDR3 has 20 amino acids. The germline CDR1 and CDR2 sequences are SNHLY and FYNNEI. Unmatched junction bases numbered 17, after V lost 5 bases and J lost 4 bases. CDR3 sequence reads: CASSLRLAGGPDQIYNEQFF. The CDR3 DNA reads TGTGCCAGCAGTCTTCGACTAGCGGGAGGACCCGACCAAATTTACAATGAGCAGTTCTTC.

V and J are TRBV5-1 and TRBJ2-1, with 14 nucleotides matching TRBD2. With 4 bases clipped from V and 6 bases from J, the junction kept 3 bases outside the gene matches. The CDR3 covers 15 residues. Germline V gene sequence: CDR1 SGHRS, CDR2 YFSETQ. In DNA, the CDR3 is TGCGCCAGCAGCGGGGGACTAGCGGGAGTCAATGAGCAGTTCTTC. It encodes CASSGGLAGVNEQFF. The whole variable domain, filled in from reference TRBV5-1 and TRBJ2-1, reads KAGVTQTPRYLIKTRGQQVTLSCSPISGHRSVSWYQQTPGQGLQFLFEYFSETQRNKGNFPGRFSGRQFSNSRSEMNVSTLELGDSALYLCASSGGLAGVNEQFFGPGTRLTVL.

The CDR3 protein is CASSPFLGGAYEQYF. Written as DNA, the CDR3 is TGCGCCAGCAGCCCCTTTCTAGGGGGGGCCTACGAGCAGTACTTC. The rearrangement joins TRBV4-1 to TRBJ2-7, with D perhaps TRBD2 (7 bases). Trimming removed 4 bases at V and 2 bases at J, with 15 bases between. The CDR3 runs 15 residues. The V gene's germline CDR1 is MGHRA and CDR2 YSYEKL.

The J gene is TRBJ1-3, the V gene TRBV9; TRBD1 matches 7 bases. V dropped 4 bases and J dropped 1; count of bases not matched to a gene: 5. The CDR3 runs to 15 residues. The V gene's germline CDR1 is SGDLS and CDR2 YYNGEE. The CDR3 sequence: CASSPKTGSGNTIYF. DNA for the CDR3: TGTGCCAGCAGCCCGAAGACAGGGTCTGGAAACACCATATATTTT.

The rearrangement links TRBV7-9 to TRBJ2-1; D possibly corresponds to TRBD1 (5 bases). Looked up from germline, CDR1 is SEHNR and CDR2 is FQNEAQ (reference sequence). This CDR3 spans 16 amino acids. With 3 bases removed from V and 8 bases from J, the gap between germline ends came to 20 bases. The CDR3 sequence: CASSLGRTILGDEQFF. CDR3 nucleotide sequence: TGTGCCAGCAGCTTGGGAAGGACAATCCTTGGCGATGAGCAGTTCTTC.

The chain employs TRBV2 and TRBJ2-7, with 10 positions matching TRBD2. The J segment lost 7 bases and the V segment lost 6 bases, leaving 12 bases of the junction unmatched. This CDR3 spans 15 amino acids. CDR1 and CDR2 from the germline V gene are SNHLY and FYNNEI. The CDR3 reads CASRGSGRRQGEQYF. CDR3 in DNA: TGTGCCAGCAGAGGTAGCGGGAGGCGACAGGGAGAGCAGTACTTC.

This sequence joins TRBV11-2 and TRBJ2-7; the D is unclear. CDR1 and CDR2 (germline): SGHAT, FQNNGV. The CDR3 is 15 residues long. V was clipped by 0 bases and J by 7 bases, with 16 bases between them. The DNA for the CDR3 is TGTGCCAGCAGCTTAGATCTTGAGGTCCTAGGAGAGCAGTACTTC. It is translated as CASSLDLEVLGEQYF.

The rearrangement uses TRBV27 and TRBJ2-7; 10 nucleotides align to TRBD1. J gave up 4 bases and V 5 bases, and 5 bases lay outside the gene matches. The CDR3 loop spans 14 amino acids. Germline CDR1 is MNHEY and CDR2 is SMNVEV (reference sequence). The CDR3 coding sequence is TGTGCCAGCAGTCCAGAGGGACAGGGGTACGAGCAGTACTTC. Translating gives CASSPEGQGYEQYF.